This is a list of T cell receptor beta chains from one sample in a study of blood T cell repertoires in COVID-19. Repertoires were generated with immunoSEQ multiplex PCR, while TCRdb's copy carries only in-frame clones and drops some. The table has fewer than 60,000 clones, around four fifths seen once. The specimen was peripheral blood. Receptor source: a woman older than 75 with acute or convalescent COVID-19. The CDR3 runs from the conserved cysteine through the conserved F or W. Fields, in order: CDR3 DNA, CDR3 protein, clone size, J gene, V gene, D gene. The D gene is left open where the match is weak. A clone size is listed for some rows: how often the clone was seen (once, few, many), or a class if it is expanded.

cdr3_nt: TGTGCCAGCAGTGAAGAGACTAGCTTCTTCGGAGAGACCCAGTACTTC; cdr3_aa: CASSEETSFFGETQYF; clone_size: -; j_call: TRBJ2-5; v_call: TRBV2; d_call: TRBD2
cdr3_nt: TGTGCCAGCTCACCACCGAACACCGCCACCATCTCTGGAAACACCATATATTTT; cdr3_aa: CASSPPNTATISGNTIYF; clone_size: few; j_call: TRBJ1-3; v_call: TRBV18; d_call: -
cdr3_nt: TGTGCCAGCAGCTTGAGGCAGACTCCTATTGGGCAGTACTTC; cdr3_aa: CASSLRQTPIGQYF; clone_size: -; j_call: TRBJ2-7; v_call: TRBV5-6; d_call: -
cdr3_nt: TGTGCCAGCAGCCAACTAGGGACAGGGCAGAGTGAAGCTTTCTTT; cdr3_aa: CASSQLGTGQSEAFF; clone_size: -; j_call: TRBJ1-1; v_call: TRBV3-1/TRBV3-2; d_call: TRBD1
cdr3_nt: TGTGCCAGCAGCCCTTACACTGAAGCTTTCTTT; cdr3_aa: CASSPYTEAFF; clone_size: -; j_call: TRBJ1-1; v_call: TRBV7-6; d_call: -
cdr3_nt: TGCGCCAGCAGCTTTGGGCCAGGGGGACATGAGCAGTTCTTC; cdr3_aa: CASSFGPGGHEQFF; clone_size: -; j_call: TRBJ2-1; v_call: TRBV5-1; d_call: TRBD1
cdr3_nt: TGTGCCAGCAGCTTTTCGACAGGGGACTCACCCCTCCACTTT; cdr3_aa: CASSFSTGDSPLHF; clone_size: -; j_call: TRBJ1-6; v_call: TRBV11-2; d_call: TRBD1
cdr3_nt: TGTGCCAGTAGTATTACACAAACGGGACAGCAATTTCAGCCCCAGCATTTT; cdr3_aa: CASSITQTGQQFQPQHF; clone_size: -; j_call: TRBJ1-5; v_call: TRBV19; d_call: TRBD1
cdr3_nt: TGTGCCAGCAGCGCCCGCGGGGGGAGGAACACCGGGGAGCTGTTTTTT; cdr3_aa: CASSARGGRNTGELFF; clone_size: -; j_call: TRBJ2-2; v_call: TRBV4-2; d_call: TRBD2
cdr3_nt: TGTGCCAGCAGCTTCGTCGAGGGCAATGAGCAGTTCTTC; cdr3_aa: CASSFVEGNEQFF; clone_size: -; j_call: TRBJ2-1; v_call: TRBV7-9; d_call: -
cdr3_nt: TGCGCCAGCAGCTTGAGTGGAGGGGATGGTGAAAAACTGTTTTTT; cdr3_aa: CASSLSGGDGEKLFF; clone_size: -; j_call: TRBJ1-4; v_call: TRBV5-1; d_call: -
cdr3_nt: TGTGCCAGCAGTTCTGGACAGGGGGGCGAAAAACTGTTTTTT; cdr3_aa: CASSSGQGGEKLFF; clone_size: -; j_call: TRBJ1-4; v_call: TRBV2; d_call: TRBD1
cdr3_nt: TGTGCCAGCAGCCCCCCGGGAAGCATGACGGGGCTGTTTTTT; cdr3_aa: CASSPPGSMTGLFF; clone_size: -; j_call: TRBJ1-4; v_call: TRBV3-1/TRBV3-2; d_call: -
cdr3_nt: TGCAGCGCGACAATTTTCTCTGGAAACACCATATATTTT; cdr3_aa: CSATIFSGNTIYF; clone_size: -; j_call: TRBJ1-3; v_call: TRBV29-1; d_call: -
cdr3_nt: TGTGCCAGCACCCCAGGGTACACCGGGGAGCTGTTTTTT; cdr3_aa: CASTPGYTGELFF; clone_size: few; j_call: TRBJ2-2; v_call: TRBV6-5; d_call: -
cdr3_nt: TGTGCCAGCAGCCAAGGTCAGGGAAGTCCCAGCTACGAGCAGTACTTC; cdr3_aa: CASSQGQGSPSYEQYF; clone_size: -; j_call: TRBJ2-7; v_call: TRBV3-1/TRBV3-2; d_call: -
cdr3_nt: TGTGCCATCATCCCGGGACAGGGGTTACAGGCGGGCAATTCACCCCTCCACTTT; cdr3_aa: CAIIPGQGLQAGNSPLHF; clone_size: few; j_call: TRBJ1-6; v_call: TRBV30; d_call: TRBD1
cdr3_nt: TGTGCCAGCAGCCCCTTTGATCTCAGCTCTGGAAACACCATATATTTT; cdr3_aa: CASSPFDLSSGNTIYF; clone_size: once; j_call: TRBJ1-3; v_call: TRBV9; d_call: -
cdr3_nt: TGTGCCAGCAGCTTATTATCTAGGGACAGGGTGAGAGGCTACACCTTC; cdr3_aa: CASSLLSRDRVRGYTF; clone_size: -; j_call: TRBJ1-2; v_call: TRBV7-9; d_call: TRBD1
cdr3_nt: TGTGCCACCAGTGATTTCCGGGATGGCTACACCTTC; cdr3_aa: CATSDFRDGYTF; clone_size: once; j_call: TRBJ1-2; v_call: TRBV24-1; d_call: -
cdr3_nt: TGCAGCGTTGATTCGGGGGTTCAGTACTTC; cdr3_aa: CSVDSGVQYF; clone_size: -; j_call: TRBJ2-4; v_call: TRBV29-1; d_call: -
cdr3_nt: TGTGCCAGCCACGGAGGGATTCCCGGCTACACCTTC; cdr3_aa: CASHGGIPGYTF; clone_size: -; j_call: TRBJ1-2; v_call: TRBV2; d_call: -
cdr3_nt: TGTGCCAGCACCAAGGGCAGGGAAGATGGCTACACCTTC; cdr3_aa: CASTKGREDGYTF; clone_size: once; j_call: TRBJ1-2; v_call: TRBV6-5; d_call: -
cdr3_nt: TGTGCCAGTAACCACAGGTCTAATGAAAAACTGTTTTTT; cdr3_aa: CASNHRSNEKLFF; clone_size: -; j_call: TRBJ1-4; v_call: TRBV19; d_call: -